This entry is about one T cell receptor beta chain. What antigen it recognizes has not been identified. No clone much larger than this one lies a single base away; base qualities are absent. For TCRbeta CDR3 sequencing, genomic DNA from the sorted cells was extracted using the QIAGEN DNeasy Blood and Tissue Kit. High-throughput TCRbeta CDR3 sequencing, including PCR amplification with bias correction and internal controls, was performed commercially through immunoSEQ. For the original study's pipeline: Unique productive TCRbeta sequences were defined by CDR3 nucleotide sequence when primers matched and otherwise by CDR3 amino acid sequence together with Vbeta and Jbeta genes. To correct sorting error, sequences shared between sorted populations at a frequency ratio of 2:1 or less were removed; the rest were assigned to the higher population. A sequence counted as donor-reactive if, in CFSE-low cells, the sequence had a frequency of at least 0.01% and was expanded at least 5-fold compared with unstimulated cells. Jensen-Shannon divergence calculated on the top 100 TCRbeta sequences ranked by frequency was used to measure repertoire divergence. When a sample had multiple sequencing runs, each run was corrected for sorting error separately and the runs were then pooled. The source is immuneACCESS, and TCRdb retained only in-frame sequences with V and J called. Part of the clones is not carried over; for the studies checked, unresolved V genes explain less than half of this, and the remainder is unexplained. V, J and clone size are taken as reported in that table, and D and trimming were inferred from the DNA itself. The sample table holds 110,000 or so clones, of which 85% to 95% were seen once. Over 0.5% of the sample goes to the ten largest clones.

The sample originates from a study of Tregs in tolerant kidney transplant recipients (dated by TCRdb to between 2017 and 2020). Study-wide context: The study used TCRbeta sequencing to identify donor-specific regulatory T cells before combined kidney and bone marrow transplantation, then tracked those cells after transplant. In a few healthy controls, several methods of expanding Tregs specific for an allogeneic donor were compared by TCRbeta repertoire sequencing.

Unstimulated Tregs (CD4+CD25+CD127-), CD4+ non-Tregs (CD4+CD25-), CD4 and CD8 cells were FACS-sorted from thawed PBMCs. Blood from healthy controls was obtained either from healthy volunteers or as purchased buffy coats. Healthy control blood was separated into PBMCs by Ficoll density gradient and cryopreserved, and patient PBMCs were collected both before and after transplant. There are 13 amino acids in the CDR3, from cysteine to phenylalanine inclusive. The entry retains the CDR3 DNA only, 39 bases that are in frame from base 1. The trim is 6 bases for V and 8 bases for J, with a gap of 11 bases between the germline ends. CDR1 SNHLY and CDR2 FYNNEI were looked up in the germline V gene. Overall study results and their limits: Although technical replication error seemed to be minimal, the question of biological reproducibility was not addressed directly. Expanding Tregs with activated donor B cells appeared to identify the most biologically relevant and donor-specific TCRbeta repertoire. The study was limited by small patient numbers, and the findings need validation in larger populations and under other immunosuppression protocols.

Sequencing was performed on CD4+ T cells from blood. This sequence originates from a human donor in good health. Recombination joined TRBV2 with TRBJ1-6; the D gene assignment is ambiguous. The DNA sequence is as follows: TGTGCCAGCAGATATGCCACGGATTCACCCCTCCACTTT. Its protein is CASRYATDSPLHF.